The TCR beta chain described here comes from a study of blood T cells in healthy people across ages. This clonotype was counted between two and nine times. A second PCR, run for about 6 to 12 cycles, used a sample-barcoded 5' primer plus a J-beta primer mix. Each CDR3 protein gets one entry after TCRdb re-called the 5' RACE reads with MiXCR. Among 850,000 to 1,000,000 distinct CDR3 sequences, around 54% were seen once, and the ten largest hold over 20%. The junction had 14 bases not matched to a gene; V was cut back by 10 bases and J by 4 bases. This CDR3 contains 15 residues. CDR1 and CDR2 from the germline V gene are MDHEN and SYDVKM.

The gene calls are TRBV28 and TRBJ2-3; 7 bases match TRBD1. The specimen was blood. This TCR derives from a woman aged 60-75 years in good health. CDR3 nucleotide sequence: TGTGCCACGCAAACAGGGGTAGTTCGCCCAGATACGCAGTATTTT. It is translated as CATQTGVVRPDTQYF.